This T cell receptor (beta chain) was documented in a study of T cell responses to AZD1222 COVID-19 vaccine (dated by TCRdb to 2020 to 2023). A note on the overall study: A total of 233 trial participants underwent TCR sequencing, of whom 200 to 220 had received two doses of AZD1222 and around 26 had received two doses of the MenACWY control vaccine. Trial participants were enrolled by age into 18-55, 56-69 and 70-plus year subgroups, with roughly 150, 30 and 60 TCR-sequenced participants respectively.

For CDR1 and CDR2, the germline V gene lists ENHRY and SYGVKD. Including cysteine and phenylalanine, the CDR3 has 16 amino acids. Only the CDR3 part of the read is kept: 48 bases, read in frame from the first base. V is pruned by 6 bases and J by 4 bases, leaving 4 bases of the junction without a gene match. Study-wide conclusions, independent of this receptor: Reportedly, close to half of the unique spike-specific TCRs recognized epitopes lying outside the regions that are mutated in the B.1.351 and B.1.1.7 variants. Because no day 14 peak-response samples were available, repertoires were characterized only after the peak T cell response. The vaccine-associated CD4 TCRs covered the entire spike protein, and the dominant responses fell in regions 160-218 and 743-854. Only five to seven AZD1222 recipients were SARS-CoV-2 seropositive at baseline, limiting conclusions about previously exposed vaccinees. Participants were mostly white British, with more females than males. The authors suggested clonal diversity may have been underestimated. The 56-69-year group was small, and its depth increase did not reach significance, likely because of low power. Spike-specific TCR breadth and depth rose significantly after two AZD1222 doses compared with day 0 and with MenACWY recipients.

Details on this clone: No antigen is known for it. No clone much larger than this one lies a single base away; base qualities are absent.

The CDR3 regions of human TCRbeta chains were analyzed by immunosequencing. On the authors' methods: TCRs in the repertoires were compared against a reference library of SARS-CoV-2-specific TCRs that had been generated with the MIRA antigen-specificity platform. Breadth was defined as the fraction of unique TCRs that were SARS-CoV-2-associated. Depth was defined as the fraction of total T cells that were SARS-CoV-2-associated. Using the MIRA data, each spike-specific TCR was mapped to the spike region that the TCR reacts to and placed in a CD4 or CD8 class. Log10-transformed breadth and depth values were compared by one-way ANOVA with Sidak's multiple comparisons tests. This is the immuneACCESS table as TCRdb keeps it, with only in-frame sequences that have V and J called. A part of the clones is gone; compared with another copy, unresolved V genes explain less than half, and the rest is unexplained. The DNA gave D and trimming, while V, J and clone size come from that table. This sample has 150,000 to 250,000 clones in its table, and approximately 93% of those were observed once. Together, the top ten hold around 3% of the sample.

The time point label corresponds to: about 28 days (+/-7) after the second vaccine dose. AZD1222 recipients with second doses at about 4 weeks or about 12 weeks were pooled, because spike-specific TCR depth and breadth did not differ between schedules. The vaccinee samples were drawn from two UK trials, COV001 and COV002, one of which was a single-blind randomized controlled phase 2/3 trial testing AZD1222 (ChAdOx1 nCoV-19) in healthy adults. For TCRbeta chain sequencing, PBMC samples from trial participants were taken at day 0 and at day 28 after the second dose. This material consisted of peripheral blood, taken 28 days after the second AZD1222 dose. This receptor chain uses TRBV10-3 and TRBJ2-3; TRBD2 matches 16 bases in the middle. The origin of this receptor is an adult who received the AZD1222 COVID-19 vaccine. The CDR3 region has the sequence CAISAGTSGRADTQYF. The DNA sequence follows: TGTGCCATCAGCGCCGGGACTAGCGGGAGGGCAGATACGCAGTATTTT.